Following are 21 T cell receptor beta chains from one sample sequenced in a study of T cells expressing NK-cell markers. With the 5' RACE reads reprocessed, TCRdb shows one record per CDR3 protein and no DNA. The sample totals about 150,000 distinct CDR3 sequences. Sequencing used blood T cells: a sorted CD56 or NKG2C T cell subset, CD4+ or CD8+ T cells, or bulk PBMC T cells (not recorded which). These receptors all stem from a man younger than 30 in good health.

V is TRBV27 and J is TRBJ2-1; TCRdb's D call, TRBD2, is unchecked because there is no DNA. Per the germline V gene, CDR1 is MNHEY and CDR2 is SMNVEV (reference sequence). The CDR3 loop spans 15 amino acids. The CDR3 sequence: CASSAGTVGDNEQFF.

This chain uses TRBV11-2 with TRBJ2-7; TCRdb calls TRBD2, which cannot be checked without DNA. This CDR3 region has 15 residues. Germline-derived CDR1 and CDR2 are SGHAT and FQNNGV. The chain's CDR3 is CASSYTSGRFYEQYF.

The rearrangement joins TRBV5-1 to TRBJ2-1. The germline gives CDR1 SGHRS, CDR2 YFSETQ. The CDR3 runs to 14 residues. The CDR3 region is CASSSVPFDNEQFF.

This sequence joins TRBV29-1 and TRBJ2-5; TCRdb proposes TRBD2, but this gene call is untestable without DNA. CDR3 size: 16 residues. Germline-derived CDR1 and CDR2 are SQVTM and ANQGSEA. The CDR3 loop reads CSVESGLGRPRETQYF.

The chain joins TRBV9 to TRBJ2-7; TCRdb's D call of TRBD1 is untestable without DNA. Germline V CDR1 and CDR2: SGDLS, YYNGEE. This CDR3 has 12 amino acids. The CDR3 loop is CASSVQGEEQYF.

The chain employs TRBV28 and TRBJ2-3; TCRdb proposes TRBD2, but this gene call is untestable without DNA. CDR3 length: 12 amino acids. CDR1 is MDHEN and CDR2 is SYDVKM in the germline V gene. The CDR3 spells CASSSLRDTQYF.

The chain has TRBV27 and TRBJ2-3; TCRdb selects TRBD2, and the lack of DNA leaves this call unchecked. The CDR3 loop spans 17 amino acids. Germline CDR1 and CDR2: MNHEY and SMNVEV (reference sequence). This CDR3 reads CASSLLGLAEHTDTQYF.

The chain carries TRBV5-6 and TRBJ2-7. CDR1 and CDR2 (germline): SGHDT, YYEEEE. This CDR3 has 15 amino acids. The CDR3 sequence: CASSSASENSYEQYF.

V gene TRBV12-3 or TRBV12-4 combines with J gene TRBJ2-3; TCRdb's assignment of TRBD2 cannot be checked, as there is no DNA. CDR3 length equals 15 residues. The CDR3 loop reads CASSFNGGGTDTQYF.

This chain joins TRBV12-3 or TRBV12-4 and TRBJ2-5; checking the TCRdb D call of TRBD1 is not possible without DNA. The CDR3 covers 15 residues. The CDR3 protein is CASSSPDRGLKTQYF.

The chain links TRBV2 to TRBJ2-1; the D call of TRBD1 rests on TCRdb alone, since no DNA is present to check it. This CDR3 is built from 16 residues. Germline V gives CDR1 SNHLY, CDR2 FYNNEI. The CDR3 protein is CASSDPTGGSYNEQFF.

The rearrangement links TRBV7-9 to TRBJ2-7; TCRdb indicates TRBD2, and absent DNA this call remains unverified. CDR3 size: 15 residues. Germline V gives CDR1 SEHNR, CDR2 FQNEAQ (reference sequence). Here the CDR3 reads CASSLGSSSLFEQYF.

The chain joins TRBV12-3 or TRBV12-4 to TRBJ1-1; TCRdb gives TRBD1 as the D gene, but with no DNA this cannot be confirmed. The CDR3 is 13 amino acids. The CDR3 sequence: CASSPTENTEAFF.

The rearrangement joins TRBV12-3 or TRBV12-4 to TRBJ2-7; the D gene TCRdb calls, TRBD2, cannot be checked with no DNA. The CDR3 runs 14 residues. CDR3 residues: CASSNSGPAYEQYF.

CDR3 residues: CSVEIGGSTYNEQFF. The rearrangement uses TRBV29-1 and TRBJ2-1; TCRdb lists TRBD1, though no DNA is available to test this call. The CDR3 is 15 residues long. Germline assignment: CDR1 SQVTM and CDR2 ANQGSEA.

This chain connects TRBV29-1 to TRBJ2-3; TCRdb proposes TRBD1, but this gene call is untestable without DNA. This CDR3 has 16 residues. Looked up from germline, CDR1 is SQVTM and CDR2 is ANQGSEA. The CDR3 loop reads CSVVSSRERSTDTQYF.

V gene TRBV12-3 or TRBV12-4 combines with J gene TRBJ2-3. This CDR3 has 13 residues. The chain's CDR3 is CASSLSLIRTQYF.

The genes are TRBV6-5 and TRBJ2-5; TCRdb's D call, TRBD1, is unchecked because there is no DNA. There are 15 residues in the CDR3. Germline V gives CDR1 MNHEY, CDR2 SVGAGI. CDR3 amino acids: CASSSEDRGYGTQYF.

This rearrangement joins TRBV4-1 to TRBJ2-1. This CDR3 contains 13 residues. Germline values: CDR1 MGHRA, CDR2 YSYEKL. This chain's CDR3 is CASSQLLENEQFF.

This chain links TRBV7-8 with TRBJ2-3; TCRdb picks TRBD2, but there is no DNA to check that call. Germline CDR1 reads SGHVS; CDR2 reads FQNEAQ. This CDR3 is 16 amino acids long. CDR3 sequence: CASSTGLAGDLGTQYF.

The CDR3 sequence is CASSQEERGGYNEQFF. J is TRBJ2-1 and V is TRBV4-2; TCRdb outputs TRBD2, but without DNA this stays unchecked. The CDR3 is 16 residues long. Per germline, CDR1 LGHNA and CDR2 YNFKEQ.